The subject of this entry is one T cell receptor beta chain. Its target is unknown. From the reads, TCRdb called clonotypes with MiXCR, one entry per CDR3 protein. The sample includes a few hundred thousand distinct CDR3 sequences, around two fifths of them seen just once. This record belongs to a study of T cell repertoires in cytomegalovirus infection. Across the study: The authors relied on CMV epitopes, both recently identified HLA-C-restricted and well-studied HLA-B-restricted.

Germline-derived CDR1 and CDR2 are SNHLY and FYNNEI. This CDR3 contains 14 residues. The V and J ends lost 7 bases and 9 bases respectively, with 19 bases between them. Study findings and constraints: CMV-specific HLA-C-restricted TCR beta clonotypes dominated the ex vivo response.

The chain combines TRBV2 with TRBJ2-1, with D possibly being TRBD1 or TRBD2 (5 bases each). The sequence derives from a human donor in good health (CMV status not recorded). Some clones in this sample may be carry-over from other donors' samples. The starting material was cultured PBMCs, obtained from culture after CMV antigen stimulation. CDR3 sequence: CASMGDLARSEQFF. The CDR3 DNA is TGTGCCAGCATGGGGGACCTTGCTCGCAGTGAGCAGTTCTTC.